A single sample is the source of the 30 T cell receptor beta chains below, sequenced in a study of T-cell memory formation after mild COVID-19. Each CDR3 protein is one row after TCRdb ran MiXCR on the 5' RACE reads. The sample lists about 57,000 distinct CDR3 sequences, 12% occurring once. The sample taken for sequencing was PBMCs or a T cell subset sorted from them (not recorded which). Receptors originate from a man aged 18 to 35 who had mild COVID-19 (a few samples of this study predate the infection). Cell type and time point are not known.

This clonotype has only a few counts. The chain combines TRBV6-5 with TRBJ1-1; D is possibly TRBD1 (5 bases). With 8 bases removed from V and 1 base from J, the gap between germline ends came to 14 bases. Germline assignment: CDR1 MNHEY and CDR2 SVGAGI. This CDR3 region has 14 residues. CDR3 sequence (DNA): TGTGCCAGCCTAGTTCTTGGGGCGAACACTGAAGCTTTCTTT. It codes for CASLVLGANTEAFF.

This chain links TRBV25-1 with TRBJ1-5, with D unclear. The CDR3 runs 14 residues. V gave up 0 bases and J gave up 4 bases, with 7 bases separating them. CDR1 and CDR2 from the germline V gene are MGHDK and SYGVNS. This CDR3 reads CASSEYRRNQPQHF. CDR3 DNA: TGTGCCAGCAGTGAATATCGGAGGAATCAGCCCCAGCATTTT.

The chain links TRBV4-3 to TRBJ2-3; 13 nucleotides align to TRBD2. The junction had 10 bases not matched to a gene; V was cut back by 0 bases and J by 7 bases. CDR3 length equals 18 residues. Looked up from germline, CDR1 is LGHNA and CDR2 is YSLEER. The chain's CDR3 is CASSQEPSLAGGPHTQYF. DNA of the CDR3: TGCGCCAGCAGCCAAGAACCCTCACTAGCGGGGGGGCCGCATACGCAGTATTTT.

This clonotype was counted at least ten times. The chain has TRBV5-6 and TRBJ2-5, with D perhaps TRBD1 (6 bases). The CDR3 is 16 amino acids. Trimming shortened V by 2 bases and J by 2 bases, and 16 bases separated the two germline ends. Germline loops: CDR1 SGHDT, CDR2 YYEEEE. As DNA, the CDR3 is TGTGCCAGCAGCTTAGCGTCAGGGGTTGGACAAGAGACCCAGTACTTC. Translation: CASSLASGVGQETQYF. Variable domain in full (rest from reference TRBV5-6 and TRBJ2-5): DAGVTQSPTHLIKTRGQQVTLRCSPKSGHDTVSWYQQALGQGPQFIFQYYEEEERQRGNFPDRFSGHQFPNYSSELNVNALLLGDSALYLCASSLASGVGQETQYFGPGTRLLVL.

This clonotype was detected ten times or more. The chain has TRBV20-1 and TRBJ2-1, with D possibly matching TRBD2 (6 bases). There are 13 residues in the CDR3. Germline-derived CDR1 and CDR2 are DFQATT and SNEGSKA (reference sequence). The CDR3 DNA sequence: TGCGGGCCGGTACGGGGGTCATACAATGAGCAGTTCTTC. This sequence encodes CGPVRGSYNEQFF.

Many counts were recorded for this clonotype. This chain joins TRBV12-3 or TRBV12-4 and TRBJ1-2, with D tentatively TRBD1 (5 bases). This CDR3 contains 13 residues. The ends were cut back, 5 bases at V and 6 bases at J, with 13 bases in the middle. The DNA for the CDR3 is TGTGCCAGCAGTCCTGGGGGTGGGCATGGCTACACCTTC. Protein product: CASSPGGGHGYTF.

This chain connects TRBV11-2 to TRBJ2-3; D uncertain. The CDR3 contains 14 residues. Looked up from germline, CDR1 is SGHAT and CDR2 is FQNNGV. The V end was cut by 5 bases, the J end by 14 bases, with 23 bases between. CDR3 coding DNA: TGTGCCAGCAGCCCAAACCCTACCGGCCTCAAGTTGTATTTT. Encoded protein: CASSPNPTGLKLYF.

Only a few counts were recorded for this clonotype. This chain uses TRBV12-3 or TRBV12-4 with TRBJ2-7, with D tentatively TRBD1 (5 bases). With 4 bases removed from V and 2 bases from J, the gap between germline ends came to 15 bases. The CDR3 totals 15 residues. As DNA, the CDR3 is TGTGCCAGCAGTTCCCACCAGACAGCGACCTACGAGCAGTACTTC. It codes for CASSSHQTATYEQYF.

V is TRBV20-1 and J is TRBJ1-1; the match to TRBD1 covers 7 bases. V shed 0 bases, J shed 6 bases, and the junction held 7 bases outside the gene matches. Per the germline V gene, CDR1 is DFQATT and CDR2 is SNEGSKA (reference sequence). The CDR3 totals 14 residues. The DNA of the CDR3 is TGCAGTGCTAGAGATGTCAGGGGGGTTTCTGAAGCTTTCTTT. Protein sequence: CSARDVRGVSEAFF.

The chain links TRBV4-1 to TRBJ1-3; the match to TRBD1 covers 7 bases. The CDR3 runs 15 residues. J lost 1 base, V lost 4 bases, and 4 bases had no gene match. CDR1 is MGHRA, CDR2 YSYEKL, per germline. The CDR3 DNA sequence: TGCGCCAGCAGCCTAAACAGGGGTTCTGGAAACACCATATATTTT. It codes for CASSLNRGSGNTIYF.

This clonotype showed up many times. The chain recombines TRBV4-1 with TRBJ2-5; 10 bases line up with TRBD2. CDR1 is MGHRA and CDR2 is YSYEKL in the germline V gene. The V segment lost 0 bases and the J segment 3 bases; nucleotides outside the gene matches: 1. The CDR3 length is 15 residues. In DNA, the CDR3 is TGCGCCAGCAGCCAAGAAACTAGCGGGGAAGAGACCCAGTACTTC. It specifies CASSQETSGEETQYF.

V and J are TRBV13 and TRBJ1-1, with a possible D match to TRBD1 (5 bases). The CDR3 is 10 amino acids. The germline V gene has CDR1 PRHDT and CDR2 FYEKMQ (reference sequence). The germline V and J ends were trimmed by 3 bases and 11 bases, with 7 bases remaining between them. The CDR3 is CASSLGDAFF. The CDR3 DNA reads TGTGCCAGCAGCTTGGGGGATGCTTTCTTT.

CDR3 residues: CASSQEGPLEQYF. The CDR3 nucleotides are TGTGCCAGCAGCCAAGAGGGACCCCTCGAGCAGTACTTC. The chain is built from TRBV3-1 and TRBJ2-7, with D possibly called TRBD1 or TRBD2 (5 bases each). Trimming shortened V by 0 bases and J by 6 bases, and 9 bases separated the two germline ends. CDR1 and CDR2 from the germline V gene are LGHDT and YNNKEL (reference sequence). The CDR3 extends over 13 amino acids.

This chain uses TRBV7-2 with TRBJ1-1; 8 bases are shared with TRBD1. This CDR3 comprises 15 residues. Looked up from germline, CDR1 is SGHTA and CDR2 is FQGNSA. The J segment lost 1 base and the V segment lost 3 bases, leaving 4 bases of the junction unmatched. The CDR3 region has the DNA TGTGCCAGCAGCTTCACAGGGGGAGAGAACACTGAAGCTTTCTTT. This codes for CASSFTGGENTEAFF.

This clonotype was detected ten times or more. The chain couples TRBV7-2 to TRBJ2-3, with a possible D match to TRBD2 (6 bases). V lost 2 bases, J lost 4 bases, and 16 bases lay in between. Germline V CDR1 and CDR2: SGHTA, FQGNSA. The CDR3 runs to 16 residues. CDR3 region: CASSLFPRGVADTQYF. Here the CDR3 DNA reads TGTGCCAGCAGCTTATTCCCTCGCGGGGTGGCAGATACGCAGTATTTT.

The CDR3 sequence: CASGWTEGGRDTQYF. The CDR3 nucleotides read TGCGCCAGCGGCTGGACAGAAGGGGGCAGAGATACGCAGTATTTT. The V gene is TRBV10-1, the J gene TRBJ2-3; 7 nucleotides align to TRBD1. The CDR3 extends over 15 amino acids. Germline CDR1 WNHNN, CDR2 SYGVQD (reference sequence). The V gene end was trimmed by 8 bases and the J gene end by 5 bases; junction bases not matched to a gene: 13.

The chain has TRBV21-1 and TRBJ2-2; the table assigns TRBD1, which was not confirmed against the DNA. TRBV21-1 is marked as a pseudogene. The CDR3 runs 15 residues. Written as DNA, the CDR3 is TGTGCCAGCAGCAAGGGACAGGGGGTGCCCGGGGAGCTGTTTTTT. Protein: CASSKGQGVPGELFF.

This clonotype has a handful of counts. The chain combines TRBV3-1 with TRBJ1-4; a possible D gene is TRBD1 (5 bases). Germline V gives CDR1 LGHDT, CDR2 YNNKEL (reference sequence). The ends were cut back, 3 bases at V and 8 bases at J, with 13 bases in the middle. The CDR3 extends over 14 amino acids. The CDR3 sequence is CASSHDSSGEKLFF. CDR3 nucleotide sequence: TGTGCCAGCAGCCACGACAGCAGCGGGGAAAAACTGTTTTTT.

The sample holds a few counts of this clonotype. The chain is built from TRBV7-3 and TRBJ2-3; TRBD2 aligns across 8 bases. The CDR3 spans 13 residues. The V gene's germline CDR1 is SGHTA and CDR2 FQGTGA. Losses at the gene ends were 5 bases for V and 4 bases for J; bases not matched to a gene: 2. Written as DNA, the CDR3 is TGTGCCAGCAGCGTCGGGGGGGCAGATACGCAGTATTTT. It specifies CASSVGGADTQYF.

CDR3 DNA: TGTGCCAGCAGTTACCGGGCCGAGGGAGCCAAAAACATTCAGTACTTC. The encoded protein is CASSYRAEGAKNIQYF. The chain couples TRBV6-2 or TRBV6-3 to TRBJ2-4; D perhaps matches TRBD2 (5 bases). Germline loops: CDR1 MNHEY, CDR2 SVGEGT. V lost 2 bases and J lost 0, with 11 bases in between. CDR3 length: 16 amino acids.

This clonotype was counted many times. The chain links TRBV4-1 to TRBJ1-2, with D possibly TRBD1 on 5 matching bases. This CDR3 contains 14 residues. Deletions cut 1 base from V and 6 bases from J, with 12 bases between. Germline V gene sequence: CDR1 MGHRA, CDR2 YSYEKL. The chain's CDR3 is CASSQGLGGNGYTF. The CDR3 region has the DNA TGCGCCAGCAGCCAAGGGTTGGGGGGAAATGGCTACACCTTC.

The chain is built from TRBV19 and TRBJ1-3; D remains unclear. From germline, CDR1 is LNHDA and CDR2 SQIVND (reference sequence). V lost 3 bases and J lost 2, with 11 bases in between. This CDR3 spans 15 amino acids. For the CDR3, the DNA is TGTGCCAGTAGTATTGCCGGGCCTGCTGGAAACACCATATATTTT. Encoded protein: CASSIAGPAGNTIYF.

This clonotype appeared a few times. This chain connects TRBV19 to TRBJ1-5, with D hard to call. The V gene lost 5 bases and the J gene lost 5 bases, with 10 bases spanning the gap. The germline CDR1 and CDR2 sequences are LNHDA and SQIVND (reference sequence). The CDR3 totals 13 residues. The CDR3: CASSRGVDQPQHF. The CDR3 DNA sequence: TGTGCCAGTAGTCGGGGTGTGGATCAGCCCCAGCATTTT.

This clonotype has more than one count but fewer than ten. This rearrangement joins TRBV12-3 or TRBV12-4 to TRBJ1-5; D gene ambiguous. This CDR3 has 13 amino acids. Trimming shortened V by 1 base and J by 6 bases, and 7 bases separated the two germline ends. The CDR3 DNA is TGTGCCAGCAGTTTAGAGCGGGGTCAGCCCCAGCATTTT. The encoded protein is CASSLERGQPQHF.

The V gene is TRBV18, the J gene TRBJ2-1; TRBD1 might be the D (6 bases). Germline lookup yields CDR1 KGHSH and CDR2 LQKENI. The CDR3 is made up of 18 amino acids. Trimming removed 3 bases at V and 4 bases at J, with 22 bases between. The CDR3 DNA sequence: TGTGCCAGCTCACCGCGTCAGGGGATGGGTGTATGGTACAATGAGCAGTTCTTC. This codes for CASSPRQGMGVWYNEQFF.

The chain has TRBV7-9 and TRBJ2-7; D ambiguous. This CDR3 is built from 14 residues. Germline V gives CDR1 SEHNR, CDR2 FQNEAQ (reference sequence). Trimming took off 1 base at V and 2 bases at J, with 9 bases between the two ends. The CDR3 loop is CASSLDLFTYEQYF. The CDR3 nucleotides are TGTGCCAGCAGCTTAGATCTTTTTACCTACGAGCAGTACTTC.

The chain combines TRBV7-2 with TRBJ1-6; D call uncertain. V was shortened by 4 bases and J by 7 bases, with 17 bases between the two germline ends. Germline-derived CDR1 and CDR2 are SGHTA and FQGNSA. There are 16 residues in the CDR3. CDR3 sequence (DNA): TGTGCCAGCAGCTACCGGGTGACCGAGAGCAATTCACCCCTCCACTTT. It yields the protein CASSYRVTESNSPLHF.

At least ten counts were recorded for this clonotype. The chain links TRBV4-2 to TRBJ2-7; TRBD1 agrees at 9 bases. J lost 2 bases, V lost 1 base, and 9 bases had no gene match. The CDR3 loop spans 17 amino acids. CDR1 and CDR2 from the germline V gene are LGHNA and YNFKEQ. The chain's CDR3 is CASSQVSGQGGTYEQYF. For the CDR3, the DNA is TGTGCCAGCAGCCAAGTGTCGGGACAGGGAGGAACCTACGAGCAGTACTTC.

This clonotype was picked up many times. The rearrangement uses TRBV7-6 and TRBJ2-1, with 14 positions matching TRBD2. The CDR3 runs to 16 residues. The germline gives CDR1 SGHVS, CDR2 FNYEAQ. V shed 1 base and J 5 bases; nucleotides not matched to a gene: 1. In DNA form, the CDR3 reads TGTGCCAGCAGCTTAGGGGGACTAGCGGGGGACAATGAGCAGTTCTTC. Translated: CASSLGGLAGDNEQFF.

The rearrangement uses TRBV4-1 and TRBJ2-1; D is undetermined. The germline V gene has CDR1 MGHRA and CDR2 YSYEKL. With 0 bases removed from V and 8 bases from J, the gap between germline ends came to 14 bases. This CDR3 has 15 amino acids. The CDR3 is CASSQEAVWTHEQFF. CDR3 nucleotide sequence: TGCGCCAGCAGCCAAGAGGCCGTCTGGACGCATGAGCAGTTCTTC.